The next 26 T cell receptor beta chains were all read from a single sample in a study of Graves' ophthalmopathy and Graves' hyperthyroidism listed by TCRdb under 2018. The data were produced on an Illumina HiSeq 2000. For repertoire sequencing, TCR beta CDR3 regions were amplified from RNA transcripts. A first-round RT-PCR used HTBI primers with the Qiagen OneStep RT-PCR kit, followed by a second-round multiplex PCR, size selection and purification. TCRdb reprocessed the public reads (quality trimming at Q25 with fastp, clone calling with MiXCR) and kept in-frame beta chains. Merged by CDR3 protein, the rows form single entries marked with the most common genes and DNA. The sample table holds 900,000 to 1,200,000 distinct CDR3 sequences, of which 36% were seen once. Jointly, the top ten make up around 10% of the sample. Sample: peripheral blood or thyroid tissue (not recorded which). The source of these receptors is an adult man with Graves' hyperthyroidism.

The V call is TRBV28, the J call TRBJ2-5; 8 bases map to TRBD1. Germline values: CDR1 MDHEN, CDR2 SYDVKM. The CDR3 is made up of 13 amino acids. Germline trimming cut 10 bases from V and 3 bases from J; bases unmatched to any gene: 7. As DNA, the CDR3 is TGTGCCACCAAAGAGACAGGGGAAGAGACCCAGTACTTC. It specifies CATKETGEETQYF.

The chain links TRBV10-2 to TRBJ2-7; D not certain. CDR3 length: 14 amino acids. Trimming took 4 bases from V and 1 from J, leaving 11 bases between them. In germline, CDR1 is WSHSY, CDR2 SAAADI. CDR3 bases: TGCGCCAGCAGTGCCGAGCCACGGTCCTACGAGCAGTACTTC. Protein product: CASSAEPRSYEQYF.

The rearrangement uses TRBV10-3 and TRBJ1-2, with 12 bases identical to TRBD1. Trimming at V came to 10 bases and at J to 2 bases, leaving 5 bases not matched to a gene. Germline V gene data show CDR1 as ENHRY and CDR2 as SYGVKD. The CDR3 has 14 amino acids. CDR3 region: CASRGTGGNYGYTF. In DNA form, the CDR3 reads TGTGCCAGCCGGGGGACAGGGGGCAACTATGGCTACACCTTC.

Turning to this clonotype: Since a much larger clone is just one base distant, this may be a read error. The chain links TRBV7-8 to TRBJ2-5; D ambiguous. Germline values: CDR1 SGHVS, CDR2 FQNEAQ. This CDR3 region has 14 residues. Written as DNA, the CDR3 is TGTACCAGCAGCTTAGGGCACCACCAAGAGACCCAGTACTTC. Amino acids: CTSSLGHHQETQYF.

This clonotype was observed once. This chain links TRBV29-1 with TRBJ2-6; D is possibly TRBD1 (5 bases). This CDR3 spans 16 amino acids. CDR1 SQVTM and CDR2 ANQGSEA come from the germline V gene. The ends were cut back, 1 base at V and 3 bases at J, with 13 bases in the middle. The CDR3: CSVEVGQGFGANVLTF. The DNA of the CDR3 is TGCAGCGTTGAAGTCGGGCAGGGTTTTGGGGCCAACGTCCTGACTTTC.

A few counts support this clonotype. The gene calls are TRBV20-1 and TRBJ2-7, with 14 bases that match TRBD2. The length of the CDR3 is 16 residues. Germline CDR1 DFQATT, CDR2 SNEGSKA (reference sequence). Germline trimming cut 3 bases from V and 6 bases from J; bases unmatched to any gene: 10. The DNA of the CDR3 is TGCAGTGCTAGTAGTTCGGGGACTAGCGGGAGCGGCGAGCAGTACTTC. Translating gives CSASSSGTSGSGEQYF.

The V gene is TRBV20-1, the J gene TRBJ2-2; 15 positions agree with TRBD2. The V gene's germline CDR1 is DFQATT and CDR2 SNEGSKA (reference sequence). The ends lost 4 bases at V and 15 bases at J; junction bases unmatched: 9. The CDR3 sequence is 14 residues long. CDR3 sequence: CSATTYGLAGGLFF. The CDR3 bases are TGCAGTGCTACCACTTACGGACTAGCGGGAGGGTTGTTTTTT.

This chain links TRBV5-5 with TRBJ2-7; TRBD2 matches 13 bases. CDR1 is SGHKS, CDR2 YYEKEE, per germline (reference sequence). With V trimmed by 4 bases and J by 4 bases, 5 bases remained unmatched. The CDR3 totals 15 residues. The CDR3 nucleotides read TGTGCCAGCAGCCCGTGGGGACTAGCGGGGTACGAGCAGTACTTC. Amino acid sequence: CASSPWGLAGYEQYF. The entire variable domain, with the rest obtained from reference TRBV5-5 and TRBJ2-7, is as follows: DAGVTQSPTHLIKTRGQQVTLRCSPISGHKSVSWYQQVLGQGPQFIFQYYEKEERGRGNFPDRFSARQFPNYSSELNVNALLLGDSALYLCASSPWGLAGYEQYFGPGTRLTVT.

The rearrangement joins TRBV7-8 to TRBJ1-6, with TRBD1 matching over 9 bases. After removal of 10 bases from V and 11 bases from J, the junction contained 3 bases not matched to a gene. The germline V gene encodes CDR1 SGHVS and CDR2 FQNEAQ. This CDR3 has 11 amino acids. The CDR3 DNA reads TGTGCCACCGGACAGGGGACACCCCTCCACTTT. Amino acids: CATGQGTPLHF.

The chain combines TRBV10-2 with TRBJ1-5, with D possibly TRBD1 on 5 matching bases. V was cut by 10 bases and J by 6 bases, with 19 bases left in between. In germline, CDR1 is WSHSY, CDR2 SAAADI. CDR3 length: 14 residues. CDR3 sequence reads: CATKQEDPRQPQHF. CDR3 DNA: TGCGCCACCAAACAGGAGGATCCCCGTCAGCCCCAGCATTTT.

To note about this clonotype: A much larger clonotype is one base distant, so this may be a read error. The chain employs TRBV12-3 or TRBV12-4 and TRBJ2-5, with a possible D match to TRBD1 (6 bases). Trimming left V 4 bases short and J 0 bases short, with 15 bases between. The length of the CDR3 is 16 residues. CDR3 coding DNA: TGTGCCAGCAGTTCGCACAGGGTGGCGGACCAAGAGACCCAGTACTTC. It codes for CASSSHRVADQETQYF.

This clonotype showed up just a few times. This may stem from a read error, because a much larger clone lies one nucleotide away. The genes are TRBV28 and TRBJ1-4; 7 nucleotides match TRBD1. Germline CDR1 MDHEN, CDR2 SYDVKM. After removal of 6 bases from V and 3 bases from J, the junction contained 4 bases not matched to a gene. The CDR3 length is 14 residues. The CDR3 sequence: CASRNRGPNEKLFF. The DNA for the CDR3 is TGTGCCAGCAGGAACAGGGGACCTAATGAAAAACTGTTTTTT.

Remarks on this clonotype: With a much larger clone just one base away, this may be a read error. V and J are TRBV10-3 and TRBJ2-2; TRBD2 aligns across 14 bases. With V trimmed by 11 bases and J by 7 bases, 12 bases remained unmatched. Per the germline V gene, CDR1 is ENHRY and CDR2 is SYGVKD. The CDR3 loop spans 16 amino acids. The DNA for the CDR3 is TGTGCCGTCACCAAGGGACTAGCGGGAGACATCGGGGAGCTGTTTTTT. This gives the protein CAVTKGLAGDIGELFF.

To note about this clonotype: The germline gene is not matched at one end of the junction; a read error may be the cause. The chain recombines TRBV7-2 with TRBJ1-6; D is uncertain. Germline values: CDR1 SGHTA, CDR2 FQGNSA. This CDR3 contains 14 residues. The CDR3 DNA reads TGTTCCAGCAGCCGGGCCGCGGGTAATTCACCCCTCCACTTT. Translating gives CSSSRAAGNSPLHF.

CDR3 protein: CASSTEHYGPYEQYF. DNA of the CDR3: TGTGCCAGTAGTACCGAACACTATGGACCTTACGAGCAGTACTTC. This chain uses TRBV19 with TRBJ2-7; the D is unclear. The CDR3 contains 15 residues. With 4 bases removed from V and 4 bases from J, the gap between germline ends came to 17 bases. Germline V gives CDR1 LNHDA, CDR2 SQIVND (reference sequence).

This clonotype has ten or more counts. V usage is TRBV29-1 and J usage is TRBJ1-2; 11 nucleotides line up with TRBD1. J was trimmed by 8 bases and V by 7 bases; bases with no gene match: 9. Germline CDR1 SQVTM, CDR2 ANQGSEA. This CDR3 has 13 residues. The CDR3: CSAEGGTGGGYTF. In DNA form, the CDR3 reads TGCAGCGCCGAAGGCGGGACAGGGGGAGGCTACACCTTC.

As concerns this clonotype: Just one base apart from a much larger clone, this may be a read error. The chain carries TRBV6-1 and TRBJ1-5; D remains unclear. CDR3 length: 15 amino acids. Deletions cut 2 bases from V and 0 bases from J, with 8 bases between. Germline CDR1 reads MNHNS; CDR2 reads SASEGT. CDR3 coding DNA: TGTGCCAGCAGTGAAAGTTTCAATAGCAATCAGCCCCAGCATTTT. Amino acid sequence: CASSESFNSNQPQHF.

Regarding this clonotype: A much larger clone differs from this one at a single base, so this may be a read error. The rearrangement uses TRBV11-2 and TRBJ1-4, with a weak D call TRBD1 (5 bases). In germline, CDR1 is SGHAT, CDR2 FQNNGV. Trimming left V 1 base short and J 7 bases short, with 10 bases between. The CDR3 length is 14 residues. CDR3 nucleotides: TGTGCCAGCAGCTTAGCCAGGGCGGTTGAAAAACTGTTTTTT. This sequence encodes CASSLARAVEKLFF.

The V and J genes are TRBV10-2 and TRBJ1-2; perhaps TRBD1 as D (5 bases). Looked up from germline, CDR1 is WSHSY and CDR2 is SAAADI. The V gene lost 3 bases and the J gene lost 5 bases, with 13 bases spanning the gap. This CDR3 is built from 14 residues. CDR3 residues: CASSEAGRVYGYTF. DNA for the CDR3: TGCGCCAGCAGTGAAGCGGGCAGGGTGTATGGCTACACCTTC.

This clonotype was counted only a few times. A much larger clone lies one base from this, so it may be a read error. In this CDR3 the conserved last residue, phenylalanine or tryptophan, is missing, so a read error is likely. In DNA form, the CDR3 reads TGTGCCAGCAGTCACAGTTCGGGTGAAAAACTGTTTCTT. Its protein is CASSHSSGEKLFL. This rearrangement joins TRBV6-6 to TRBJ1-4; D not resolved. Trimming pared 5 bases from V and 7 bases from J, leaving 11 bases between. The CDR3 totals 13 residues. Germline CDR1 and CDR2: MNHNY and SVGAGI (reference sequence).

This chain links TRBV7-2 with TRBJ2-7; the D gene is possibly TRBD2 (5 bases). The germline V gene has CDR1 SGHTA and CDR2 FQGNSA. The CDR3 has 15 residues. Trimming cost V 5 bases and J 6 bases, with 20 bases left between them. The DNA of the CDR3 is TGTGCCAGCAGCCAGGAGCCGGGGTCGCTTCTCGAGCAGTACTTC. Encoded protein: CASSQEPGSLLEQYF.

This clonotype has more than one count but fewer than ten. The CDR3 reads CASRRTGAVMANYGYTF. As DNA, the CDR3 is TGTGCCAGCAGACGAACAGGGGCCGTAATGGCGAACTATGGCTACACCTTC. The chain carries TRBV7-2 and TRBJ1-2, with 7 bases matching TRBD1. V was clipped by 6 bases and J by 2 bases; unmatched bases: 15. This CDR3 has 17 amino acids. Per germline, CDR1 SGHTA and CDR2 FQGNSA.

This clonotype appeared a single time. The germline gene is not matched at one end of the junction; a read error may be the cause. This chain uses TRBV6-5 with TRBJ1-4, with D possibly matching TRBD1 (5 bases). Germline lookup yields CDR1 MNHEY and CDR2 SVGAGI. This CDR3 comprises 15 residues. CDR3 region: CASSYTQGPGEKLLF. The CDR3 DNA sequence: TGTGCCAGCAGTTATACCCAGGGTCCTGGGGAAAAACTGCTTTTT.

The gene calls are TRBV6-5 and TRBJ1-6, with a possible D match to TRBD1 (5 bases). This CDR3 region has 15 residues. Germline CDR1 is MNHEY and CDR2 is SVGAGI. Trimming stripped 6 bases from V and 10 bases from J, with 19 bases between. CDR3 protein: CASSLDSTIRSPLHF. For the CDR3, the DNA is TGTGCCAGCAGCCTTGACAGTACCATCAGATCACCCCTCCACTTT.

This clonotype was observed many times. The rearrangement uses TRBV6-5 and TRBJ1-2; D is uncertain. V was clipped by 7 bases and J by 7 bases, with 13 bases between them. The CDR3 runs to 12 residues. CDR1 and CDR2 from the germline V gene are MNHEY and SVGAGI. The CDR3 reads CASTEGISGYTF. In DNA form, the CDR3 reads TGTGCCAGCACCGAGGGCATATCTGGCTACACCTTC.

This clonotype was found a few times. V usage is TRBV15 and J usage is TRBJ1-1; a possible D gene is TRBD1 (6 bases). This CDR3 spans 14 amino acids. Between the trimmed V and J ends, which lost 0 bases and 7 bases, there was a span of 12 bases. Germline CDR1 and CDR2: LNHNV and YYDKDF (reference sequence). CDR3 sequence: CATSREGGGGEAFF. The CDR3 coding sequence is TGTGCCACCAGCAGAGAGGGGGGCGGCGGTGAAGCTTTCTTT.